The rows below give T cell receptor beta chains drawn from one sample of a study of PD-1 blockade in mismatch repair-deficient tumors. Some clones are missing from TCRdb's copy, which holds only in-frame ones; the method was immunoSEQ multiplex PCR. This sample has some 120,000 clones, with roughly 90% found just once. The specimen was peripheral blood, collected 70 to 72 weeks after starting pembrolizumab. The receptor set was obtained from an adult with mismatch repair-deficient cancer. Each CDR3 is given with its conserved first and last residue. The order of the fields is V gene, clone size, J gene, D gene, CDR3 DNA, CDR3 protein. A D gene is named only where the DNA matches it firmly. Only part of the rows carry a size: once, few, many, or a class if the clone is expanded.

>TRBV5-1|.|TRBJ1-1|.
TGCGCCAGCAGCTTGTTGAGGGGAATGGGGGACACTGAAGCTTTCTTT
CASSLLRGMGDTEAFF
>TRBV28|few|TRBJ2-1|.
TGTGCCAGCACCTCGGATTCGGACAGATCTTACAATGAGCAGTTCTTC
CASTSDSDRSYNEQFF
>TRBV19|.|TRBJ2-5|.
TGTGCCAGTAGTATGGTCGGTGGGACCCAGTACTTC
CASSMVGGTQYF
>TRBV19|few|TRBJ1-4|.
TGTGCCAGTAGTATAGCTGAGAAACTGTTTTTT
CASSIAEKLFF
>TRBV7-8|.|TRBJ1-1|.
TGTGCCAGCAGCTTAACCCCCGTTGGAACGAACACTGAAGCTTTCTTT
CASSLTPVGTNTEAFF
>TRBV12-5|.|TRBJ2-7|TRBD2
TGTGCTAGTGGTCCCGGGGGGACTAGCGGGATCTACGAGCAGTACTTC
CASGPGGTSGIYEQYF
>TRBV19|.|TRBJ2-3|TRBD2
TGTGCCAGTAGTATGGGGACTAGATTCACAGATACGCAGTATTTT
CASSMGTRFTDTQYF
>TRBV29-1|.|TRBJ2-5|.
TGCAGCGTTGCCGTCGGTTCTACAGGAGAGACCCAGTACTTC
CSVAVGSTGETQYF
>TRBV30|.|TRBJ2-7|.
TGTGCCATCGAAGACGGAACCTACGAGCAGTACTTC
CAIEDGTYEQYF
>TRBV27|.|TRBJ2-3|.
TGTGCCAGCAGTCCTATGTTCCCCTTCGGGCGCGAAACGCAGTATTTT
CASSPMFPFGRETQYF
>TRBV2|.|TRBJ2-2|.
TGTGCCAGCAGTGAAGCGGGAACGGGAGCGAACACCGGGGAGCTGTTTTTT
CASSEAGTGANTGELFF
>TRBV4-1|.|TRBJ2-7|TRBD1
TGCGCCAGCAGTCAACCGACAGGGGAGTACGAGCAGTACTTC
CASSQPTGEYEQYF
>TRBV6-1|.|TRBJ2-3|.
TGTGCCAGCAGCTACGATGGCACAGATACGCAGTATTTT
CASSYDGTDTQYF
>TRBV30|.|TRBJ2-2|.
TGTGCCTCCTTAGGGGGGGAGCTGTTTTTT
CASLGGELFF
>TRBV5-1|.|TRBJ2-3|.
TGCGCCAGCAGCCCCACCCCCGGGGAAGCAGCAGATACGCAGTATTTT
CASSPTPGEAADTQYF
>TRBV11-1|.|TRBJ2-7|.
TGTGCCAGCAGCTTAGAAACTAATCGCTACGAGCAGTACTTC
CASSLETNRYEQYF
>TRBV15|.|TRBJ2-1|.
TGTGCCACCAGCACCTCTCGGCTAGCAGGTAATGAGCAGTTCTTC
CATSTSRLAGNEQFF
>TRBV7-9|.|TRBJ2-2|.
TGTGCCAGCAGCTCCCGGGACTCGGGCACCGGGGAGCTGTTTTTT
CASSSRDSGTGELFF
>TRBV10-3|once|TRBJ2-1|.
TGTGCCATCAGTGCAGGCGGAGGGGACAATGAGCAGTTCTTC
CAISAGGGDNEQFF
>TRBV4-3|.|TRBJ2-7|TRBD2
TGCGCCAGCAGCCCACTAGCGGGAGGGCCTCACGAGCAGTACTTC
CASSPLAGGPHEQYF
>TRBV28|.|TRBJ2-7|TRBD1
TGTGCCAGCAGCCCGACAGGGTCCTACGAGCAGTACTTC
CASSPTGSYEQYF
>TRBV6-6|.|TRBJ2-2|.
TGTGCCTGGGGGGAGCTCACCGGGGAGCTGTTTTTT
CAWGELTGELFF
>TRBV28|.|TRBJ2-2|TRBD2
TGTGCCAGCAGCTCTCAGCGGGGATTGAACACCGGGGAGCTGTTTTTT
CASSSQRGLNTGELFF
>TRBV27|.|TRBJ2-5|.
TGTGCCAGCAGTTCCCTAAGCCAAGAGACCCAGTACTTC
CASSSLSQETQYF
>TRBV11-2|.|TRBJ2-1|.
TGTGCCAGCAGCTTAGGAGTCGGGAACTCCTACAATGAGCAGTTCTTC
CASSLGVGNSYNEQFF
>TRBV25-1|.|TRBJ1-1|TRBD1
TGTGCCAGCAGTGATTCTGGACAGGGGAACACTGAAGCTTTCTTT
CASSDSGQGNTEAFF
>TRBV5-1|.|TRBJ2-1|.
TGCGCCAGCAGCTTGAATGGCGGGACCCCTCACCTCTACAATGAGCAGTTCTTC
CASSLNGGTPHLYNEQFF
>TRBV9|.|TRBJ2-3|TRBD2
TGTGCCAGCAGCGTAGAACTAGCGGGGCTCGCAGATACGCAGTATTTT
CASSVELAGLADTQYF
>TRBV5-4|.|TRBJ2-7|TRBD1
TGTGCCAGCAGCCCCGGGACAGGGTCGCACTACGAGCAGTACTTC
CASSPGTGSHYEQYF
>TRBV10-3|.|TRBJ2-1|.
TGTGCCATCAGCCCTCTGGATGTGAGCGAGCAGTTCTTC
CAISPLDVSEQFF
>TRBV7-2|.|TRBJ2-6|.
TGTGCCAGCAGCTTAGTGGCAGGAATCTTCTCTGGGGCCAACGTCCTGACTTTC
CASSLVAGIFSGANVLTF
>TRBV27|.|TRBJ2-7|TRBD2
TGTGCCAGCAGTTTATTCCCACGGGACCCCCGACTAGCGGGAGCCTACGAGCAGTACTTC
CASSLFPRDPRLAGAYEQYF
>TRBV27|.|TRBJ2-7|TRBD2
TGTGCCAGCAGTTTTCGGACTAGCCCCTACGAGCAGTACTTC
CASSFRTSPYEQYF
>TRBV4-1|few|TRBJ2-7|TRBD2
TGCGCCAGCAGCCAAGGGGGAACTAGCGCCCACTACGAGCAGTACTTC
CASSQGGTSAHYEQYF
>TRBV12-5|.|TRBJ2-7|.
TGTGCTAGTGGTTTGGGCCCCAGCTACGAGCAGTACTTC
CASGLGPSYEQYF
>TRBV7-6|.|TRBJ2-5|.
TGTGCCAGCAGCTTAGGTGTAACGAAGACCCAGTACTTC
CASSLGVTKTQYF
>TRBV28|.|TRBJ2-5|TRBD2
TGTGCCAGCAGTGATAGCGGGAGGGGGGGAGAGACCCAGTACTTC
CASSDSGRGGETQYF
>TRBV7-6|.|TRBJ1-2|.
TGTGCCAGCAGCCCAAATCCACCCCGGACCCTTTCGACCGTCTATGGCTACACCTTC
CASSPNPPRTLSTVYGYTF
>TRBV6-6|once|TRBJ1-3|.
TGTGCCAGCAGTAACTACGGCGGCTTCTCTGGAAACACCATATATTTT
CASSNYGGFSGNTIYF
>TRBV28|.|TRBJ2-1|.
TGTGCCAGCCAGCCTGAACTCGGACCCTACAATGAGCAGTTCTTC
CASQPELGPYNEQFF
>TRBV19|.|TRBJ2-5|TRBD1
TGTGCCAGTAACATCGGACAGGGGTTGGAGACCCAGTACTTC
CASNIGQGLETQYF
>TRBV2|.|TRBJ1-1|.
TGTGCCAGCCGTGGACACCCGAACACTGAAGCTTTCTTT
CASRGHPNTEAFF
>TRBV5-1|.|TRBJ1-2|.
TGCGCCAGCAGCTTGGAAGCTCCCAACTATGGCTACACCTTC
CASSLEAPNYGYTF
>TRBV7-6|.|TRBJ2-7|TRBD2
TGTGCCAGCAACCCCACTATCGGGGGGTCCGAGCAGTACTTC
CASNPTIGGSEQYF
>TRBV5-1|.|TRBJ2-7|.
TGCGCCAGCAGCCCGACGGGACACCGAACCTCCTACGAGCAGTACTTC
CASSPTGHRTSYEQYF
>TRBV18|.|TRBJ2-7|TRBD2
TGTGCCAGCTCACCAAGTAGCGGGAGCTCCTACGAGCAGTACTTC
CASSPSSGSSYEQYF
>TRBV29-1|.|TRBJ2-1|.
TGCAGCGTTGAAGGTCCGGGCCGTGAGCAGTTCTTC
CSVEGPGREQFF
>TRBV4-1|.|TRBJ2-2|.
TGCGCCAGCAGTCACCCACTAGGGGGGTACACCGGGGAGCTGTTTTTT
CASSHPLGGYTGELFF
>TRBV9|once|TRBJ2-3|TRBD1
TGTGCCAGCAGCGTACCCGGGACAGGGAGCACAGATACGCAGTATTTT
CASSVPGTGSTDTQYF
>TRBV10-2|.|TRBJ2-5|TRBD2
TGCGCCAGCAGGATAGCGGGACTGGATGAGACCCAGTACTTC
CASRIAGLDETQYF
>TRBV13|.|TRBJ2-1|TRBD2
TGTGCCAGCAAGACTAGCGGACGGACCTACAATGAGCAGTTCTTC
CASKTSGRTYNEQFF
>TRBV6-1|.|TRBJ2-3|.
TGTGCCAGCAACCTAGCCGCAGATACGCAGTATTTT
CASNLAADTQYF
>TRBV7-6|.|TRBJ1-3|.
TGTGCCAGCAGCTTAGGCCCGGGCTCCTCTGGAAACACCATATATTTT
CASSLGPGSSGNTIYF
>TRBV5-4|.|TRBJ2-3|TRBD2
TGTGCCAGCAGCTCAACCTATAGCGGGAGCACAGATACGCAGTATTTT
CASSSTYSGSTDTQYF
>TRBV7-8|.|TRBJ2-5|.
TGTGCCAGCACCTTTCTTGCAGGGATAGAAGAGACCCAGTACTTC
CASTFLAGIEETQYF